This paragraph reports one T cell receptor beta chain. Trimming removed 6 bases from V and 1 base from J, with 16 bases in between. The CDR3 is 15 residues long. Germline CDR1 SGHKS, CDR2 YYEKEE (reference sequence). This sample was included in a study of blood T cell repertoires in COVID-19. Overall study: The analysed material was cDNA or gDNA that came from T cells, B-cell-depleted T cells, or PBMCs.

In the authors' methods: Quantification of nucleated cells was approximated via reference gene primer amplification. The table came from immunoSEQ multiplex PCR; TCRdb's copy has only in-frame clones and leaves some out. V and J calls and clone size are those listed in that table; D and trimming were worked out from the DNA. The table shows some 140,000 clones, with 65% to 80% occurring only once. The sequence was obtained from a man between 60 and 75 years old with acute or convalescent COVID-19. The chain joins TRBV5-5 to TRBJ1-1; D perhaps matches TRBD1 (5 bases). Sequenced: peripheral blood. The CDR3 DNA reads TGTGCCAGCATCCTGGACGGGGGGGAGAACACTGAAGCTTTCTTT. Translating it yields CASILDGGENTEAFF.